The 16 T cell receptor beta chains given below trace back to one sample, sequenced in a study of blood T cell repertoires in COVID-19. The data were produced by immunoSEQ multiplex PCR, yet TCRdb's version contains in-frame clones alone and is incomplete. The repertoire holds about 250,000 clones, with roughly 86% as singletons. Sequencing was done on a sample of peripheral blood. These receptor sequences come from an elderly woman with COVID-19, enrolled during active disease.

This clone came up a few times. DNA of the CDR3: TGTGCCAGCAGTCCTAACAGGGGAGCTAACTATGGCTACACCTTC. Its protein product is CASSPNRGANYGYTF. V is TRBV2 and J is TRBJ1-2; 7 nucleotides match TRBD1. With 5 bases clipped from V and 0 bases from J, the junction kept 6 bases outside the gene matches. CDR1 is SNHLY, CDR2 FYNNEI, per germline. There are 15 residues in the CDR3.

This chain connects TRBV3-1 (or the pseudogene TRBV3-2) to TRBJ1-3; tentative D call: TRBD1 (5 bases). CDR1 LGHDT and CDR2 YNNKEL come from the germline V gene (reference sequence). The CDR3 spans 15 residues. V was shortened by 3 bases and J by 1 base, with 10 bases between the two germline ends. The CDR3 coding sequence is TGTGCCAGCAGCCATCGGGGGGGTTCTGGAAACACCATATATTTT. As protein: CASSHRGGSGNTIYF.

Worth noting for this clone: This sample also contains other DNA sequences that code for the same CDR3. The DNA for the CDR3 is TGTGCCAGCTCACCAGGGCAGCAAGAGACCCAGTACTTC. This gives the protein CASSPGQQETQYF. V gene TRBV18 combines with J gene TRBJ2-5; D ambiguous. Germline V gene sequence: CDR1 KGHSH, CDR2 LQKENI. Trimming took 2 bases from V and 2 from J, leaving 6 bases between them. This CDR3 comprises 13 residues.

This sequence joins TRBV7-2 and TRBJ2-1; 8 bases fit TRBD2. Per germline, CDR1 SGHTA and CDR2 FQGNSA. The CDR3 runs 17 residues. The V gene end was trimmed by 2 bases and the J gene end by 13 bases; junction bases not matched to a gene: 19. The CDR3: CASSLLPLRGGPRIQFF. As DNA, the CDR3 is TGTGCCAGCAGCTTACTTCCCCTACGGGGGGGGCCAAGGATACAGTTCTTC.

This chain connects TRBV6-5 to TRBJ2-2, with D tentatively TRBD1 (6 bases). The V gene lost 6 bases and the J gene lost 6 bases, with 14 bases spanning the gap. Per germline, CDR1 MNHEY and CDR2 SVGAGI. This CDR3 region has 14 residues. The CDR3 DNA is TGTGCCAGCAGCCTACAGGGTGGCGCCGGGGAGCTGTTTTTT. Translated: CASSLQGGAGELFF.

The chain employs TRBV6-5 and TRBJ2-5; perhaps TRBD1 as D (5 bases). Trimming removed 7 bases at V and 4 bases at J, with 10 bases between. The CDR3 covers 12 residues. Germline V gene data show CDR1 as MNHEY and CDR2 as SVGAGI. CDR3 nucleotides: TGTGCCAGCAAAGACAGTCGAGAGACCCAGTACTTC. Residues: CASKDSRETQYF.

The rearrangement uses TRBV27 and TRBJ1-4, with D perhaps matching TRBD1 (5 bases). Trimming pared 3 bases from V and 4 bases from J, leaving 9 bases between. The germline gives CDR1 MNHEY, CDR2 SMNVEV (reference sequence). This CDR3 is built from 14 residues. CDR3 DNA: TGTGCCAGCAGTTTTGTGGGGGGTAATGAAAAACTGTTTTTT. It translates to CASSFVGGNEKLFF.

This clone has more than one count but fewer than ten. The CDR3 nucleotides are TGTGCCAGCAGTGACAGGGGGAGTGAAAAACTGTTTTTT. It encodes CASSDRGSEKLFF. V usage is TRBV6-1 and J usage is TRBJ1-4, with 7 bases matching TRBD1. This CDR3 has 13 amino acids. Germline trimming cut 3 bases from V and 7 bases from J; bases unmatched to any gene: 2. CDR1 is MNHNS, CDR2 SASEGT, per germline.

The chain links TRBV11-2 to TRBJ2-1; tentative D call: TRBD2 (5 bases). V was pared by 5 bases and J by 9 bases, with 20 bases between. The CDR3 sequence is 15 residues long. CDR1 is SGHAT, CDR2 FQNNGV, per germline. The CDR3 region is CASSPLSLASTEQFF. CDR3 DNA sequence: TGTGCCAGCAGCCCGCTCTCTCTAGCAAGTACTGAGCAGTTCTTC.

The chain employs TRBV5-1 and TRBJ1-1; 9 bases fit TRBD1. Germline V gene sequence: CDR1 SGHRS, CDR2 YFSETQ. The CDR3 totals 14 residues. Germline trimming cut 3 bases from V and 6 bases from J; bases unmatched to any gene: 6. The CDR3 loop is CASSSGQGRAEAFF. The CDR3, as DNA: TGCGCCAGCAGCTCGGGACAGGGTAGGGCTGAAGCTTTCTTT. Combining the CDR3 with reference TRBV5-1 and TRBJ1-1 gives the whole variable domain KAGVTQTPRYLIKTRGQQVTLSCSPISGHRSVSWYQQTPGQGLQFLFEYFSETQRNKGNFPGRFSGRQFSNSRSEMNVSTLELGDSALYLCASSSGQGRAEAFFGQGTRLTVV.

V and J are TRBV5-4 and TRBJ2-3; 9 bases match TRBD2. V was clipped by 8 bases and J by 4 bases; unmatched bases: 14. The length of the CDR3 is 16 residues. From germline, CDR1 is SGHNT and CDR2 YYREEE (reference sequence). The chain's CDR3 is CASIPGGAGGSDTQYF. In DNA, the CDR3 is TGTGCCAGTATCCCGGGGGGAGCGGGGGGATCAGATACGCAGTATTTT.

The rearrangement uses TRBV5-6 and TRBJ1-1; D possibly corresponds to TRBD1 (6 bases). V was pared by 3 bases and J by 0 bases, with 12 bases between. Germline V lookup: CDR1 SGHDT, CDR2 YYEEEE. The CDR3 runs 15 residues. In DNA, the CDR3 is TGTGCCAGCAGCTGGGAGGGGGTGATGAACACTGAAGCTTTCTTT. Amino acid sequence: CASSWEGVMNTEAFF.

The CDR3 DNA reads as TGCGCCAGCAGCCCATCGGGACAGACGGACTATGGCTACACCTTC. It codes for CASSPSGQTDYGYTF. The chain uses TRBV5-1 and TRBJ1-2, with 7 bases fitting TRBD1. CDR1 and CDR2 from the germline V gene are SGHRS and YFSETQ. The CDR3 runs 15 residues. V trimming: 4 bases; J trimming: 3 bases; junction bases outside the gene matches: 9.

The chain combines TRBV4-1 with TRBJ2-2, with 10 bases that match TRBD2. V trimming: 5 bases; J trimming: 3 bases; junction bases outside the gene matches: 3. CDR3 length equals 15 residues. The germline gives CDR1 MGHRA, CDR2 YSYEKL. CDR3 in DNA: TGCGCCAGCAGCTTAGCGGGGGGCCACACCGGGGAGCTGTTTTTT. Translating it yields CASSLAGGHTGELFF.

The chain has TRBV2 and TRBJ2-1, with TRBD2 matching over 9 bases. V trimming: 2 bases; J trimming: 6 bases; junction bases outside the gene matches: 2. Germline V gene sequence: CDR1 SNHLY, CDR2 FYNNEI. This CDR3 is 14 amino acids long. DNA of the CDR3: TGTGCCAGCAGTGAATTGCGGGGGGGCAATGAGCAGTTCTTC. Protein: CASSELRGGNEQFF.

The genes are TRBV5-5 and TRBJ2-6, with 7 nucleotides matching TRBD1. CDR1 SGHKS and CDR2 YYEKEE come from the germline V gene (reference sequence). This CDR3 comprises 17 residues. Unmatched junction bases numbered 8, after V lost 1 base and J lost 4 bases. The CDR3 region has the DNA TGTGCCAGCAGCTTGCGGAGACAGGGAACCGGGGCCAACGTCCTGACTTTC. Its translation: CASSLRRQGTGANVLTF.